This T cell receptor beta chain stems from a study of blood T cell repertoires in COVID-19. The study recruited people aged roughly 18 to 100 years across some 23 US areas. Grouping used clinical history reported by participants in a survey and questionnaire. A PCR-confirmed or clinician-diagnosed COVID-19 case had contacted exposed participants within 2 weeks of entry. In the original workflow: Scientists estimated how many nucleated cells there were by amplifying reference gene primers. The data were produced by immunoSEQ multiplex PCR, yet TCRdb's version contains in-frame clones alone and is incomplete. D and trimming were read from the DNA, whereas the V and J calls and clone size are those reported in that table. Of 350,000 to 450,000 clones listed, 91% are singletons. Germline CDR1 is SGHRS and CDR2 is YFSETQ. The CDR3 is 11 amino acids. V lost 0 bases and J 7 bases, leaving 5 bases between the germline ends.

This TCR came from a woman aged 40 to 50 who had been exposed to COVID-19. Specimen: PBMCs or T cells enriched from blood (not recorded which). J is TRBJ2-7 and V is TRBV5-1; a weak D match, TRBD2 (5 bases). The CDR3 coding sequence is TGCGCCAGCAGCTTGGCGGGGGAGCAGTACTTC. Residues: CASSLAGEQYF.